This T cell receptor (beta chain) was identified during a study of shared clonotypes between healthy human individuals. Trimming took 9 bases from V and 6 from J; bases not matched to a gene: 12. The CDR3 sequence is 15 residues long. Germline V CDR1 and CDR2: WNHNN, SYGVQD (reference sequence). Using immunoSEQ multiplex PCR, the repertoire was profiled, and TCRdb retains in-frame clones only, with some absent. Altogether over 850,000 clones are present, approximately 80% being singletons, with the ten largest covering around 0.47%. The sequenced sample was memory CD4+ T cells from PBMCs. Subset defined: CD45RA-negative fraction. This sequence originates from a man between 18 and 35 years old in good health. Some clones in this sample may be carry-over from other donors' samples. The chain employs TRBV10-1 and TRBJ2-2, with TRBD2 matching over 8 bases. The CDR3 sequence: CARGSGENQPGELFF. CDR3 bases: TGCGCCAGGGGTAGCGGGGAGAACCAACCCGGGGAGCTGTTTTTT.